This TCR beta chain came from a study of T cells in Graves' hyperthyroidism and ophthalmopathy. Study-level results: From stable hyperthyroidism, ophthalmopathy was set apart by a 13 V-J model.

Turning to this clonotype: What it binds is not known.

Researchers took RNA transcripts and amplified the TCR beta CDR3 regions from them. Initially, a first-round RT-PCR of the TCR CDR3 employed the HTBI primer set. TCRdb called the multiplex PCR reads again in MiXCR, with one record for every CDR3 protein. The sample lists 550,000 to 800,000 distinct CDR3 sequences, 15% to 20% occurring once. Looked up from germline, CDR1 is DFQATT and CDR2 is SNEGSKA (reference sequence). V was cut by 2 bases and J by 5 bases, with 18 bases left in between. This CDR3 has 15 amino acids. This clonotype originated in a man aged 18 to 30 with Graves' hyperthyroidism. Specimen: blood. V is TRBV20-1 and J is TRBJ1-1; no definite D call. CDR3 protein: CSARTPLGMSTEAFF. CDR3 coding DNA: TGCAGTGCTAGAACTCCGCTAGGGATGAGTACTGAAGCTTTCTTT.